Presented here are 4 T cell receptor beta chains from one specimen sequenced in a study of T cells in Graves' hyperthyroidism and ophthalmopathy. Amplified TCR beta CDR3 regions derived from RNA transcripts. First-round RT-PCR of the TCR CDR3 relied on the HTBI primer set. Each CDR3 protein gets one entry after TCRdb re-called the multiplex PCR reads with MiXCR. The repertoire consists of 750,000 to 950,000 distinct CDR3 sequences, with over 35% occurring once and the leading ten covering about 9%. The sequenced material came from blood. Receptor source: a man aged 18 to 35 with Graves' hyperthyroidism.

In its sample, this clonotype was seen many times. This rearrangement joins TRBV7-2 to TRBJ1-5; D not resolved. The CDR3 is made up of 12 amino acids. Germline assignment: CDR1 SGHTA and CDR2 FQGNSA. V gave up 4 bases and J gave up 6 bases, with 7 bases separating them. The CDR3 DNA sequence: TGTGCCAGCAGCTCCCCCAGTCAGCCCCAGCATTTT. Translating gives CASSSPSQPQHF. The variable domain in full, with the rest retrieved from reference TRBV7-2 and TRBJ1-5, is GAGVSQSPSNKVTEKGKDVELRCDPISGHTALYWYRQSLGQGLEFLIYFQGNSAPDKSGLPSDRFSAERTGGSVSTLTIQRTQQEDSAVYLCASSSPSQPQHFGDGTRLSIL.

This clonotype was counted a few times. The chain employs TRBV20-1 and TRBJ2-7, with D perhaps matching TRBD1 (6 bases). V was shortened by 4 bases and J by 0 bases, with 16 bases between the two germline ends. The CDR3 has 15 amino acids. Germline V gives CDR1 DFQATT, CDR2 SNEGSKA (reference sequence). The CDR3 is CSATLPDRSSYEQYF. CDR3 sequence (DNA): TGCAGTGCTACGCTCCCTGACAGGAGCTCCTACGAGCAGTACTTC.

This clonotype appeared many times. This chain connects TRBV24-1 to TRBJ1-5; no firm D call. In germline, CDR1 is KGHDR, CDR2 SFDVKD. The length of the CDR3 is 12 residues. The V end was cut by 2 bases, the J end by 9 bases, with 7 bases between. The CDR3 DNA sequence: TGTGCCACCAGTGATTCGGGTGGGCCCCAGCATTTT. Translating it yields CATSDSGGPQHF.

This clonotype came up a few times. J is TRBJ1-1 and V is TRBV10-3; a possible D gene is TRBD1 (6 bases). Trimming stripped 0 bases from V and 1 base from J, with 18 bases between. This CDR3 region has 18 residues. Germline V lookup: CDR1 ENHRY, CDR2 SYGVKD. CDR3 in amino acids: CAISESMGGAKANTEAFF. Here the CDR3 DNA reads TGTGCCATCAGTGAGTCGATGGGGGGCGCGAAGGCGAACACTGAAGCTTTCTTT.